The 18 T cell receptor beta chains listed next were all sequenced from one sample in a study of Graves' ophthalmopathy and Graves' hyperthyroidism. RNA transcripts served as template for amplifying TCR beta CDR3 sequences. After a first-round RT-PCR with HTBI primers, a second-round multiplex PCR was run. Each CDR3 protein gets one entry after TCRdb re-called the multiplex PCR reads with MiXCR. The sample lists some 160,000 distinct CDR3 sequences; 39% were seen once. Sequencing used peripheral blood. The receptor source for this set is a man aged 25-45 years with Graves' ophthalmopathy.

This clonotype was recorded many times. CDR3 sequence (DNA): TGTGCCAGCAGCCTCCCCCCCCCAGAGACCCAGTACTTC. Translated, it gives CASSLPPPETQYF. J is TRBJ2-5 and V is TRBV11-3; the D is unclear. The germline V gene has CDR1 SGHNT and CDR2 YENEEA. The CDR3 extends over 13 amino acids. V shed 5 bases and J shed 4 bases, with 11 bases lying between them. Variable domain in full (rest from reference TRBV11-3 and TRBJ2-5): EAGVVQSPRYKIIEKKQPVAFWCNPISGHNTLYWYLQNLGQGPELLIRYENEEAVDDSQLPKDRFSAERLKGVDSTLKIQPAELGDSAVYLCASSLPPPETQYFGPGTRLLVL.

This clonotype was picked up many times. CDR3 sequence (DNA): TGTGCCAGCTCACCGGGCGCGCCCACAGATACGCAGTATTTT. Amino acids: CASSPGAPTDTQYF. The chain uses TRBV18 and TRBJ2-3; D not certain. The CDR3 runs to 14 residues. The germline gives CDR1 KGHSH, CDR2 LQKENI. The V end lost 3 bases, the J end lost 2 bases, and 9 bases lay between the germline ends.

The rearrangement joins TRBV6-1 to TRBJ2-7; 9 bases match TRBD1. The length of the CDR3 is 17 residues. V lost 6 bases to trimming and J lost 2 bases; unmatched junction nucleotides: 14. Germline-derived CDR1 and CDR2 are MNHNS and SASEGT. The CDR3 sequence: CASSLPLDRGIPYEQYF. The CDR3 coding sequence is TGTGCCAGCAGCTTGCCCCTCGACAGGGGGATTCCCTACGAGCAGTACTTC.

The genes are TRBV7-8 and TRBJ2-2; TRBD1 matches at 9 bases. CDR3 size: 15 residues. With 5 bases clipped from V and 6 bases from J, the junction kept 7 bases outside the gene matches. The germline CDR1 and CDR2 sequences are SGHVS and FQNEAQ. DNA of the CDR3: TGTGCCAGCAGCGCAACAGGGGGCGTTTCCGGGGAGCTGTTTTTT. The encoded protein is CASSATGGVSGELFF.

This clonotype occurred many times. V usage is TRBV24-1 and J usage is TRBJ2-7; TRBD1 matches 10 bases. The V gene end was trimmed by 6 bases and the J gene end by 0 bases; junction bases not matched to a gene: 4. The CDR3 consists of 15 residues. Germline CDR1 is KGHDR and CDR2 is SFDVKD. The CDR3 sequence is CATSRGQGLSYEQYF. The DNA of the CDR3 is TGTGCCACCAGTAGGGGACAGGGGCTCTCCTACGAGCAGTACTTC.

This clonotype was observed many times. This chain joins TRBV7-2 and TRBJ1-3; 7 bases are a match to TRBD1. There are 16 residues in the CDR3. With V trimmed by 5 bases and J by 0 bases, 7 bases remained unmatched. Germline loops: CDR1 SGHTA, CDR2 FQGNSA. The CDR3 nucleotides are TGTGCCAGCAGCGGAGGGACAGCGATCTCTGGAAACACCATATATTTT. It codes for CASSGGTAISGNTIYF.

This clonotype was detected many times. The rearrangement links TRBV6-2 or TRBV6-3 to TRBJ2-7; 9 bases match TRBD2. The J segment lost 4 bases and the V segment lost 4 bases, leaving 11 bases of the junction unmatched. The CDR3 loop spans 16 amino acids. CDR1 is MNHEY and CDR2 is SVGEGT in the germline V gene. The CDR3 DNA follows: TGTGCCAGCAGTTCCCCCCCACTAGCGGGTTCTTACGAGCAGTACTTC. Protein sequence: CASSSPPLAGSYEQYF.

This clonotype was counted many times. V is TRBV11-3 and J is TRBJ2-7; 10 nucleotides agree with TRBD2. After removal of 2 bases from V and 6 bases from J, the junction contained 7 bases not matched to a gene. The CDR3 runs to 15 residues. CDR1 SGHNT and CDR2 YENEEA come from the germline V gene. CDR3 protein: CASSLNLAGAGEQYF. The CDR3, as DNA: TGTGCCAGCAGCTTAAATCTAGCGGGAGCGGGCGAGCAGTACTTC.

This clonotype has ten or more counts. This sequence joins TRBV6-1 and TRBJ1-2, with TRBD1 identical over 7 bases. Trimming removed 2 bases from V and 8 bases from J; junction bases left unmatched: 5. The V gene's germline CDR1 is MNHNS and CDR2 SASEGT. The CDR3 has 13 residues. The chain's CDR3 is CASSEYTGEGYTF. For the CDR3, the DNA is TGTGCCAGCAGTGAATATACAGGGGAAGGCTACACCTTC.

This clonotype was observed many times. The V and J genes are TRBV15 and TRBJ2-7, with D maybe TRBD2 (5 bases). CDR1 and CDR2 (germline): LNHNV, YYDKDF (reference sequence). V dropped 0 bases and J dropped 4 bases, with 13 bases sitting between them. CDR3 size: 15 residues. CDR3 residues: CATSRDLRTDYEQYF. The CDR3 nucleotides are TGTGCCACCAGCAGAGATCTTAGGACTGATTACGAGCAGTACTTC.

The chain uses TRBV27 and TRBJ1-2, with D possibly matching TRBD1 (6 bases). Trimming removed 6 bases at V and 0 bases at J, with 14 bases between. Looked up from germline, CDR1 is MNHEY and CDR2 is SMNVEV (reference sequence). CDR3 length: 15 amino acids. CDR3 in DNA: TGTGCCAGCAGGGACAGCCTTAAAGCTAACTATGGCTACACCTTC. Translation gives CASRDSLKANYGYTF.

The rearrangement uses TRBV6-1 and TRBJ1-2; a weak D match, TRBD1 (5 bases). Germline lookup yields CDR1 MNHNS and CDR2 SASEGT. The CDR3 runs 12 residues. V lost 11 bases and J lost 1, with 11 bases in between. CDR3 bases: TGTGCCGTCGCTGACAGTAACTATGGCTACACCTTC. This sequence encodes CAVADSNYGYTF.

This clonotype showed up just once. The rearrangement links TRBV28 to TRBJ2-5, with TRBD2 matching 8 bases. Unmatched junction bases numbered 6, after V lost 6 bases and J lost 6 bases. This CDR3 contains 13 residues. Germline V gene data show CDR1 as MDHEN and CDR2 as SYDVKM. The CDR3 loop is CASSLTSGQTQYF. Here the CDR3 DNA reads TGTGCCAGCAGCCTCACTAGCGGCCAGACCCAGTACTTC.

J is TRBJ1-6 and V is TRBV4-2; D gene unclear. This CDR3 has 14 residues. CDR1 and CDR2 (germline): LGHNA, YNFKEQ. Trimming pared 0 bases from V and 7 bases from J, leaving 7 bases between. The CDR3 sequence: CASSQEAINSPLHF. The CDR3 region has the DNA TGTGCCAGCAGCCAAGAGGCAATAAATTCACCCCTCCACTTT.

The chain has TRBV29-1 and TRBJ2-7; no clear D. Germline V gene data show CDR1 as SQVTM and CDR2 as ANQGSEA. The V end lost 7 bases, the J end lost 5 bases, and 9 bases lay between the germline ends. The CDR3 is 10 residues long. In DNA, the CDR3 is TGCAGCGCCCAGGACCACGAGCAGTACTTC. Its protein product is CSAQDHEQYF.

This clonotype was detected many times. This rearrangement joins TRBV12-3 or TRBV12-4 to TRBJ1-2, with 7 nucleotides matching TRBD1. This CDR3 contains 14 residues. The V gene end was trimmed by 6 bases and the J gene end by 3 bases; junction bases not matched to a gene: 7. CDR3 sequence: CASSNTGTDYGYTF. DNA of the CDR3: TGTGCCAGCAGCAATACCGGGACAGACTATGGCTACACCTTC.

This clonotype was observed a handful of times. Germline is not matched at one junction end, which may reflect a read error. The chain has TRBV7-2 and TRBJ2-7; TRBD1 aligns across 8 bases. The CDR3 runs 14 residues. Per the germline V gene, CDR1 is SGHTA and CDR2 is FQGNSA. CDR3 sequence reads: CASSKDRVSSEQYF. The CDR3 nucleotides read TGTGCCAGCAGCAAGGACAGGGTCTCCTCCGAGCAGTACTTC. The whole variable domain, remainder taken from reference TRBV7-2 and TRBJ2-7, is GAGVSQSPSNKVTEKGKDVELRCDPISGHTALYWYRQSLGQGLEFLIYFQGNSAPDKSGLPSDRFSAERTGGSVSTLTIQRTQQEDSAVYLCASSKDRVSSEQYFGPGTRLTVT.

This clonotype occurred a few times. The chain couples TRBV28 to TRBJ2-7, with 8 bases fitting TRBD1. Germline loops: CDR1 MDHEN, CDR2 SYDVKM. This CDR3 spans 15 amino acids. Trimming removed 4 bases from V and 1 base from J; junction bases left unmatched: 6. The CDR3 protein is CASSSSGQVSYEQYF. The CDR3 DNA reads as TGTGCCAGCAGTTCCTCGGGACAGGTATCCTACGAGCAGTACTTC.